This T cell receptor (beta chain) is drawn from a study of cytomegalovirus exposure and HLA in healthy donors. The PCR made use of 60 Vbeta and 13 Jbeta primers. The protocol was immunoSEQ multiplex PCR, while the TCRdb copy is restricted to in-frame clones and leaves out a portion. The repertoire table contains 70,000 to 100,000 clones. The study, taken as a whole, reports: Among the CMV-associated chains, a few were confirmed in vitro as specific for CMV antigens.

As regards this clone: What it recognizes is unknown.

The specimen sequenced was PBMCs. The TCR was taken from a girl between 10 and 17 years old in good health and CMV-seropositive.

The CDR3 region is CASSSAESRGYTF. The CDR3 DNA reads TGTGCCAGCAGTTCCGCGGAGTCCCGCGGCTACACCTTC. The gene calls are TRBV27 and TRBJ1-2; D ambiguous. The germline V gene has CDR1 MNHEY and CDR2 SMNVEV (reference sequence). V dropped 4 bases and J dropped 8 bases, with 14 bases sitting between them. The CDR3 runs to 13 residues.